The present T cell receptor beta chain was sequenced within a study of technical replicates of blood from a handful of donors. Per germline, CDR1 MNHNS and CDR2 SASEGT. The CDR3 length is 14 residues. V lost 6 bases to trimming and J lost 4 bases, with 16 bases between them. This table comes from immunoSEQ multiplex PCR, and its TCRdb copy is limited to in-frame clones, with some not included. Here the sample spans over 85,000 clones, approximately 96% being singletons. The chain links TRBV6-1 to TRBJ2-7, with TRBD2 as a possible D gene (6 bases). The sequence derives from a human donor in good health. The specimen sequenced was T cells isolated from PBMCs. CDR3 DNA sequence: TGTGCCAGCAGCTGGACCCCAGGGACTTACGAGCAGTACTTC. Its translation: CASSWTPGTYEQYF.